This is a list of T cell receptor beta chains from one sample in a study of blood T cells in healthy people across ages. TCRdb passed the 5' RACE reads through MiXCR, listing each CDR3 protein once. The sample records fewer than 650,000 distinct CDR3 sequences, about 29% being singletons. The sample was also linked to a second study, of T cells of mothers and their children.

Material: blood. Receptor source: a boy aged 2 to 10 in good health. Each CDR3 is given with its conserved first and last residue. A D gene is named only where the DNA matches it firmly. Some rows mark clone size as missing; the rest say once, few, many or name a class of expanded clone.

D gene: TRBD2; V gene: TRBV20-1; J gene: TRBJ2-5; clone size: few; CDR3 protein: CSAPFSGGRTQYF; CDR3 DNA: TGCAGTGCTCCCTTTAGCGGGGGGAGGACCCAGTACTTC
D gene: NA; V gene: TRBV7-2; J gene: TRBJ2-3; clone size: few; CDR3 protein: CASSLEYSSDTQYF; CDR3 DNA: TGTGCCAGCAGCTTAGAGTACTCGTCAGATACGCAGTATTTT
D gene: NA; V gene: TRBV7-9; J gene: TRBJ2-1; clone size: few; CDR3 protein: CASSLAGLGGNEQFF; CDR3 DNA: TGTGCCAGCAGCTTAGCGGGCCTCGGTGGCAATGAGCAGTTCTTC
D gene: NA; V gene: TRBV12-3/TRBV12-4; J gene: TRBJ2-3; clone size: few; CDR3 protein: CASSLPQGMDTQYF; CDR3 DNA: TGTGCCAGCAGCCTCCCACAGGGCATGGATACGCAGTATTTT
D gene: TRBD2; V gene: TRBV12-3/TRBV12-4; J gene: TRBJ2-3; clone size: few; CDR3 protein: CASSFSSGSALAQYF; CDR3 DNA: TGTGCCAGCAGTTTTTCTAGCGGGAGCGCTCTGGCGCAGTATTTT
D gene: TRBD2; V gene: TRBV7-2; J gene: TRBJ2-1; clone size: NA; CDR3 protein: CASSPQASGSNEQFF; CDR3 DNA: TGTGCCAGCAGCCCCCAGGCTAGCGGGAGCAATGAGCAGTTCTTC
D gene: TRBD1; V gene: TRBV5-1; J gene: TRBJ2-7; clone size: few; CDR3 protein: CASSYGTGGDEQYF; CDR3 DNA: TGCGCCAGCAGCTACGGGACAGGGGGAGACGAGCAGTACTTC
D gene: NA; V gene: TRBV29-1; J gene: TRBJ2-7; clone size: NA; CDR3 protein: CSVEGQGSEQYF; CDR3 DNA: TGCAGCGTTGAGGGCCAGGGCTCCGAGCAGTACTTC
D gene: NA; V gene: TRBV4-3; J gene: TRBJ1-5; clone size: NA; CDR3 protein: CASSQVYSNQPQHF; CDR3 DNA: TGCGCCAGCAGCCAAGTCTATAGCAATCAGCCCCAGCATTTT
D gene: NA; V gene: TRBV12-3/TRBV12-4; J gene: TRBJ1-4; clone size: NA; CDR3 protein: CASSFADRTEKLFF; CDR3 DNA: TGTGCCAGCAGTTTCGCGGACAGAACTGAAAAACTGTTTTTT
D gene: NA; V gene: TRBV28; J gene: TRBJ1-5; clone size: many; CDR3 protein: CASSPYEVSQPQHF; CDR3 DNA: TGTGCCAGCAGTCCATACGAGGTCAGTCAGCCCCAGCATTTT
D gene: NA; V gene: TRBV3-1; J gene: TRBJ2-3; clone size: few; CDR3 protein: CASSQGEVTQYF; CDR3 DNA: TGTGCCAGCAGCCAAGGGGAGGTTACGCAGTATTTT
D gene: NA; V gene: TRBV18; J gene: TRBJ1-6; clone size: few; CDR3 protein: CASSPRNNSPLHF; CDR3 DNA: TGTGCCAGCTCACCTAGAAATAATTCACCCCTCCACTTT
D gene: NA; V gene: TRBV12-3/TRBV12-4; J gene: TRBJ1-6; clone size: few; CDR3 protein: CASSLPNSPLHF; CDR3 DNA: TGTGCCAGCAGTTTACCTAATTCACCCCTCCACTTT
D gene: TRBD1; V gene: TRBV5-1; J gene: TRBJ2-1; clone size: NA; CDR3 protein: CASSSGTGGHEQFF; CDR3 DNA: TGCGCCAGCAGCTCCGGGACAGGGGGCCATGAGCAGTTCTTC
D gene: TRBD2; V gene: TRBV6-2/TRBV6-3; J gene: TRBJ2-1; clone size: NA; CDR3 protein: CASRGVLASSYNEQFF; CDR3 DNA: TGTGCCAGCAGGGGTGTACTAGCGTCATCCTACAATGAGCAGTTCTTC
D gene: TRBD2; V gene: TRBV7-8; J gene: TRBJ2-7; clone size: few; CDR3 protein: CASSLAWVAGFYEQYF; CDR3 DNA: TGTGCCAGCAGCCTAGCTTGGGTAGCGGGCTTCTACGAGCAGTACTTC
D gene: NA; V gene: TRBV13; J gene: TRBJ2-7; clone size: many; CDR3 protein: CASSSLGLEPQYEQYF; CDR3 DNA: TGTGCCAGCAGCTCTCTTGGACTGGAGCCTCAATACGAGCAGTACTTC
D gene: TRBD1; V gene: TRBV7-6; J gene: TRBJ1-3; clone size: NA; CDR3 protein: CASSFGQGEAGNTIYF; CDR3 DNA: TGTGCCAGCAGCTTCGGACAGGGCGAGGCTGGAAACACCATATATTTT
D gene: NA; V gene: TRBV9; J gene: TRBJ2-7; clone size: few; CDR3 protein: CASSGEGGENEQYF; CDR3 DNA: TGTGCCAGCAGCGGTGAAGGGGGGGAGAACGAGCAGTACTTC
D gene: NA; V gene: TRBV4-1; J gene: TRBJ1-4; clone size: NA; CDR3 protein: CASSRRTDTNEKLFF; CDR3 DNA: TGCGCCAGCAGCCGTCGGACTGATACTAATGAAAAACTGTTTTTT
D gene: NA; V gene: TRBV4-1; J gene: TRBJ2-4; clone size: few; CDR3 protein: CASSQFLAKNIQYF; CDR3 DNA: TGCGCCAGCAGCCAATTCTTAGCCAAAAACATTCAGTACTTC
D gene: NA; V gene: TRBV7-9; J gene: TRBJ2-6; clone size: NA; CDR3 protein: CASSFPQANGANVLTF; CDR3 DNA: TGTGCCAGCAGCTTTCCACAGGCTAATGGGGCCAACGTCCTGACTTTC
D gene: NA; V gene: TRBV12-3/TRBV12-4; J gene: TRBJ2-1; clone size: NA; CDR3 protein: CASSLATYNEQFF; CDR3 DNA: TGTGCCAGCAGTTTAGCAACCTACAATGAGCAGTTCTTC
D gene: TRBD1; V gene: TRBV11-2; J gene: TRBJ2-1; clone size: many; CDR3 protein: CASSLDRGPYNEQFF; CDR3 DNA: TGTGCCAGCAGCTTAGACAGGGGGCCCTACAATGAGCAGTTCTTC
D gene: NA; V gene: TRBV6-2/TRBV6-3; J gene: TRBJ2-1; clone size: many; CDR3 protein: CASSYSTVYNEQFF; CDR3 DNA: TGTGCCAGCAGTTATTCGACGGTCTACAATGAGCAGTTCTTC
D gene: NA; V gene: TRBV29-1; J gene: TRBJ1-1; clone size: NA; CDR3 protein: CSVEDFWGTAFF; CDR3 DNA: TGCAGCGTTGAAGATTTTTGGGGGACAGCTTTCTTT
D gene: NA; V gene: TRBV20-1; J gene: TRBJ2-7; clone size: once; CDR3 protein: CSATPPGHTGVYEQYF; CDR3 DNA: TGCAGTGCTACCCCCCCGGGACACACTGGGGTCTACGAGCAGTACTTC
D gene: TRBD1; V gene: TRBV5-6; J gene: TRBJ2-6; clone size: NA; CDR3 protein: CASSFTGTEPSGANVLTF; CDR3 DNA: TGTGCCAGCAGCTTTACCGGGACAGAACCTTCTGGGGCCAACGTCCTGACTTTC
D gene: NA; V gene: TRBV13; J gene: TRBJ1-2; clone size: NA; CDR3 protein: CASSLVVSHYGYTF; CDR3 DNA: TGTGCCAGCAGCTTAGTCGTCAGCCACTATGGCTACACCTTC
D gene: NA; V gene: TRBV5-1; J gene: TRBJ2-1; clone size: few; CDR3 protein: CASSLGVSGGGPYNEQFF; CDR3 DNA: TGCGCCAGCAGCTTGGGGGTTTCCGGCGGGGGCCCCTACAATGAGCAGTTCTTC
D gene: TRBD2; V gene: TRBV15; J gene: TRBJ2-1; clone size: NA; CDR3 protein: CATGREGGTSAYNEQFF; CDR3 DNA: TGTGCCACCGGCAGAGAAGGCGGTACTAGCGCTTACAATGAGCAGTTCTTC
D gene: TRBD2; V gene: TRBV4-3; J gene: TRBJ2-2; clone size: few; CDR3 protein: CASSQASGAPANTGELFF; CDR3 DNA: TGCGCCAGCAGCCAGGCTAGCGGGGCCCCCGCGAACACCGGGGAGCTGTTTTTT
D gene: NA; V gene: TRBV25-1; J gene: TRBJ2-7; clone size: many; CDR3 protein: CASSDPWDGGQYF; CDR3 DNA: TGTGCCAGCAGTGACCCGTGGGACGGGGGGCAGTACTTC
D gene: TRBD1; V gene: TRBV27; J gene: TRBJ2-7; clone size: NA; CDR3 protein: CASIPSAGGGEQYF; CDR3 DNA: TGTGCCAGCATTCCCTCAGCAGGGGGCGGCGAGCAGTACTTC
D gene: NA; V gene: TRBV2; J gene: TRBJ2-7; clone size: once; CDR3 protein: CAIAGQSNYEQYF; CDR3 DNA: TGTGCCATCGCGGGACAGTCAAACTACGAGCAGTACTTC
D gene: NA; V gene: TRBV20-1; J gene: TRBJ1-2; clone size: NA; CDR3 protein: CSARDGGLGYTF; CDR3 DNA: TGCAGTGCTAGAGACGGGGGTCTTGGCTACACCTTC
D gene: NA; V gene: TRBV27; J gene: TRBJ1-2; clone size: once; CDR3 protein: CASKRSSPLGRDGYTF; CDR3 DNA: TGTGCCAGCAAGCGGAGTTCTCCCTTAGGGAGGGATGGCTACACCTTC
D gene: NA; V gene: TRBV7-9; J gene: TRBJ1-2; clone size: NA; CDR3 protein: CASSFSTGLNYGYTF; CDR3 DNA: TGTGCCAGCAGCTTTTCGACAGGCCTTAACTATGGCTACACCTTC
D gene: NA; V gene: TRBV7-2; J gene: TRBJ2-4; clone size: many; CDR3 protein: CASSLGGADIQYF; CDR3 DNA: TGTGCCAGCAGCTTAGGGGGCGCAGACATTCAGTACTTC
D gene: NA; V gene: TRBV10-1; J gene: TRBJ2-1; clone size: NA; CDR3 protein: CASSESGYNEQFF; CDR3 DNA: TGCGCCAGCAGTGAGTCAGGGTACAATGAGCAGTTCTTC
D gene: NA; V gene: TRBV11-1; J gene: TRBJ2-7; clone size: NA; CDR3 protein: CASSLGLGAYEQYF; CDR3 DNA: TGTGCCAGCAGCTTAGGGCTGGGTGCCTACGAGCAGTACTTC
D gene: NA; V gene: TRBV25-1; J gene: TRBJ1-2; clone size: few; CDR3 protein: CASRGAVGYTF; CDR3 DNA: TGTGCCAGCAGAGGGGCGGTCGGCTACACCTTC
D gene: TRBD2; V gene: TRBV2; J gene: TRBJ2-5; clone size: NA; CDR3 protein: CASRSISGGAGSKTQYF; CDR3 DNA: TGTGCCAGCAGGAGCATTAGCGGGGGGGCCGGTTCTAAGACCCAGTACTTC
D gene: TRBD2; V gene: TRBV7-2; J gene: TRBJ2-3; clone size: NA; CDR3 protein: CASSSVQPGLATLSTDTQYF; CDR3 DNA: TGTGCCAGCAGCTCGGTCCAACCGGGACTAGCGACACTAAGCACAGATACGCAGTATTTT
D gene: NA; V gene: TRBV7-9; J gene: TRBJ2-1; clone size: few; CDR3 protein: CASSGVGGEQFF; CDR3 DNA: TGTGCCAGCAGCGGGGTTGGAGGTGAGCAGTTCTTC
D gene: NA; V gene: TRBV15; J gene: TRBJ1-4; clone size: few; CDR3 protein: CATSRARSLEEKLFF; CDR3 DNA: TGTGCCACCAGCAGAGCACGTAGCCTAGAAGAAAAACTGTTTTTT
D gene: TRBD1; V gene: TRBV12-3/TRBV12-4; J gene: TRBJ1-4; clone size: NA; CDR3 protein: CASSGFQGAYGGEKLFF; CDR3 DNA: TGTGCCAGCAGTGGCTTCCAGGGGGCTTACGGTGGTGAAAAACTGTTTTTT
D gene: TRBD2; V gene: TRBV10-3; J gene: TRBJ2-5; clone size: NA; CDR3 protein: CAISAGRDSGIQETQYF; CDR3 DNA: TGTGCCATCAGTGCGGGCCGCGATAGCGGGATACAAGAGACCCAGTACTTC
D gene: TRBD1; V gene: TRBV20-1; J gene: TRBJ2-5; clone size: NA; CDR3 protein: CSARPRDRAETQYF; CDR3 DNA: TGCAGTGCTAGGCCCCGGGACAGGGCTGAGACCCAGTACTTC
D gene: TRBD1; V gene: TRBV3-1; J gene: TRBJ2-7; clone size: NA; CDR3 protein: CASSKTGPYEQYF; CDR3 DNA: TGTGCCAGCAGCAAGACAGGGCCCTACGAGCAGTACTTC
D gene: TRBD1; V gene: TRBV7-2; J gene: TRBJ2-4; clone size: NA; CDR3 protein: CASSYRDRGSIQYF; CDR3 DNA: TGTGCCAGCAGCTACCGGGACAGAGGGAGCATTCAGTACTTC
D gene: NA; V gene: TRBV4-2; J gene: TRBJ1-1; clone size: few; CDR3 protein: CASSQDPLTEAFF; CDR3 DNA: TGTGCCAGCAGCCAAGATCCCCTCACTGAAGCTTTCTTT
D gene: TRBD1; V gene: TRBV13; J gene: TRBJ2-5; clone size: few; CDR3 protein: CASSKGQGGQETQYF; CDR3 DNA: TGTGCCAGCAGCAAGGGACAGGGAGGGCAAGAGACCCAGTACTTC
D gene: NA; V gene: TRBV11-2; J gene: TRBJ2-1; clone size: NA; CDR3 protein: CASSFSATRYNEQFF; CDR3 DNA: TGTGCCAGCAGCTTTTCGGCGACTCGCTACAATGAGCAGTTCTTC
D gene: NA; V gene: TRBV12-3/TRBV12-4; J gene: TRBJ1-2; clone size: few; CDR3 protein: CASSLWQSYGYTF; CDR3 DNA: TGTGCCAGCAGTTTATGGCAGTCGTATGGCTACACCTTC